The next 31 T cell receptor beta chains were all read from a single sample in a study of T cells after posttransplantation cyclophosphamide. Sampled 1 year posttransplant, controls received myeloablative marrow transplants, methotrexate and a calcineurin inhibitor. Profiled with immunoSEQ multiplex PCR; TCRdb holds only in-frame clones, not every one. The table records about 20,000 clones, roughly 90% of them present only once. Sequencing was performed on PBMCs, taken after an allogeneic stem cell transplant with a calcineurin inhibitor and methotrexate. Source of these receptors: a female patient aged 50 to 65 who received an allogeneic stem cell transplant from an unrelated donor, was CMV-positive, and had chronic GVHD only. The graft donor may have contributed some T cells.

Concerning this clone: At one end, the junction sequence differs from germline, possibly due to a read error. The same CDR3 also results from other DNA sequences found in this sample. The chain recombines TRBV27 with TRBJ2-1, with 9 nucleotides matching TRBD2. The CDR3 length is 14 residues. The germline CDR1 and CDR2 sequences are MNHEY and SMNVEV (reference sequence). This chain's CDR3 is CASAGLAPYNEQFF. In nucleotides, the CDR3 is TGCGCCAGCGCCGGACTAGCGCCTTACAATGAGCAGTTCTTC.

The chain has TRBV5-6 and TRBJ2-5; possibly TRBD1 for D (6 bases). The CDR3 length is 13 residues. Germline lookup yields CDR1 SGHDT and CDR2 YYEEEE. V was clipped by 2 bases and J by 4 bases, with 9 bases between them. The CDR3 sequence: CASSFSGAETQYF. CDR3 DNA: TGTGCCAGCAGCTTCTCAGGGGCAGAGACCCAGTACTTC. The variable domain in full, completed from reference TRBV5-6 and TRBJ2-5, reads DAGVTQSPTHLIKTRGQQVTLRCSPKSGHDTVSWYQQALGQGPQFIFQYYEEEERQRGNFPDRFSGHQFPNYSSELNVNALLLGDSALYLCASSFSGAETQYFGPGTRLLVL.

The chain carries TRBV4-2 and TRBJ2-7; 7 bases are shared with TRBD2. J was trimmed by 0 bases and V by 3 bases; bases with no gene match: 5. CDR3 length equals 15 residues. The germline gives CDR1 LGHNA, CDR2 YNFKEQ. The CDR3: CASSQLAESSYEQYF. The CDR3 coding sequence is TGTGCCAGCAGCCAGCTAGCGGAGAGCTCCTACGAGCAGTACTTC.

The chain is built from TRBV10-3 and TRBJ1-1; 10 bases are a match to TRBD1. The CDR3 sequence is 15 residues long. Germline lookup yields CDR1 ENHRY and CDR2 SYGVKD. With V trimmed by 2 bases and J by 4 bases, 4 bases remained unmatched. The DNA for the CDR3 is TGTGCCATCAGTGAGGTGGACAGGGGGTCCACTGAAGCTTTCTTT. This sequence encodes CAISEVDRGSTEAFF.

The chain is built from TRBV30 and TRBJ1-4; D call uncertain. V was clipped by 6 bases and J by 7 bases, with 15 bases between them. Looked up from germline, CDR1 is GTSNPN and CDR2 is SVGIG (reference sequence). The CDR3 covers 13 residues. CDR3 bases: TGTGCCTGCCCGGCAGTCACGGGTGAAAAACTGTTTTTT. As protein: CACPAVTGEKLFF.

The rearrangement links TRBV11-1 to TRBJ1-1; D is uncertain. V dropped 4 bases and J dropped 8 bases, with 11 bases sitting between them. CDR1 is SGHAT, CDR2 FQDESV, per germline (reference sequence). The CDR3 is made up of 12 amino acids. The CDR3 loop is CASSSLSAEAFF. CDR3 in DNA: TGTGCCAGCAGCTCCCTGTCTGCGGAAGCTTTCTTT. Supplemented by reference TRBV11-1 and TRBJ1-1, the full variable domain reads EAEVAQSPRYKITEKSQAVAFWCDPISGHATLYWYRQILGQGPELLVQFQDESVVDDSQLPKDRFSAERLKGVDSTLKIQPAELGDSAMYLCASSSLSAEAFFGQGTRLTVV.

This chain joins TRBV9 and TRBJ2-7; 8 nucleotides agree with TRBD2. This CDR3 contains 13 residues. The V gene's germline CDR1 is SGDLS and CDR2 YYNGEE. J lost 2 bases, V lost 7 bases, and 5 bases had no gene match. The CDR3 DNA sequence: TGTGCCAGCGGCAGCGGGGGTGCCTACGAGCAGTACTTC. Translating gives CASGSGGAYEQYF.

The rearrangement links TRBV28 to TRBJ2-6; 12 bases are a match to TRBD1. The length of the CDR3 is 17 residues. The germline V gene encodes CDR1 MDHEN and CDR2 SYDVKM. Losses at the gene ends were 4 bases for V and 1 base for J; bases not matched to a gene: 2. The DNA for the CDR3 is TGTGCCAGCAGTTGGGACAGGGGGCTTTCTGGGGCCAACGTCCTGACTTTC. As protein: CASSWDRGLSGANVLTF.

This chain uses TRBV6-1 with TRBJ1-3, with TRBD1 as a possible D gene (5 bases). The V gene lost 8 bases and the J gene lost 8 bases, with 19 bases spanning the gap. Germline V gives CDR1 MNHNS, CDR2 SASEGT. This CDR3 region has 14 residues. The CDR3 DNA is TGTGCCAGCGCTACCCCGGCAGGGTGGGACACCATATATTTT. This encodes CASATPAGWDTIYF.

The rearrangement uses TRBV14 and TRBJ2-5, with 8 bases fitting TRBD1. The last part of the DNA fits TRBJ2-7 better; the J call may be wrong. Germline lookup yields CDR1 SGHDN and CDR2 FVKESK. The CDR3 runs 16 residues. CDR3 loop: CASSQDHRGVLSEQYF. The CDR3 DNA follows: TGTGCCAGCAGCCAAGATCACAGGGGGGTTTTAAGCGAGCAGTACTTC.

This clone came up once. J is TRBJ1-6 and V is TRBV5-6; 9 positions agree with TRBD1. The ends lost 3 bases at V and 0 bases at J; junction bases unmatched: 4. CDR3 length: 17 amino acids. Germline CDR1 is SGHDT and CDR2 is YYEEEE. CDR3 region: CASSWGQGSSYNSPLHF. CDR3 nucleotides: TGTGCCAGCAGCTGGGGACAGGGTAGCTCCTATAATTCACCCCTCCACTTT.

The CDR3 spells CAISETGSQETQYF. The CDR3 DNA follows: TGTGCCATCAGTGAGACAGGGTCCCAAGAGACCCAGTACTTC. The chain uses TRBV10-3 and TRBJ2-5, with D possibly being TRBD1 (6 bases). Germline CDR1 is ENHRY and CDR2 is SYGVKD. V was shortened by 2 bases and J by 1 base, with 8 bases between the two germline ends. The CDR3 contains 14 residues.

V and J are TRBV28 and TRBJ1-5, with a possible D match to TRBD1 (6 bases). This CDR3 is built from 16 residues. Germline V CDR1 and CDR2: MDHEN, SYDVKM. V was pared by 5 bases and J by 2 bases, with 16 bases between. The CDR3, as DNA: TGTGCCAGCAGTCCCCTGGTAGGGGGAGGCAATCAGCCCCAGCATTTT. Residues: CASSPLVGGGNQPQHF.

This chain joins TRBV10-3 and TRBJ1-2; the match to TRBD1 covers 8 bases. The CDR3 has 15 residues. Trimming removed 2 bases from V and 4 bases from J; junction bases left unmatched: 6. Germline loops: CDR1 ENHRY, CDR2 SYGVKD. The CDR3, as DNA: TGTGCCATCAGTGAGAACTCAGGGGGCCCCTATGGCTACACCTTC. Amino acids: CAISENSGGPYGYTF.

This clone was recorded once. V usage is TRBV27 and J usage is TRBJ2-7; D might be TRBD1 (6 bases). Germline CDR1 is MNHEY and CDR2 is SMNVEV (reference sequence). The CDR3 has 15 residues. The V end was cut by 5 bases, the J end by 4 bases, with 18 bases between. In DNA, the CDR3 is TGTGCCAGCAGTAAACAGGGTCCTCTTTATTACGAGCAGTACTTC. This gives the protein CASSKQGPLYYEQYF.

This clone was detected once. The V call is TRBV2, the J call TRBJ1-1, with 9 positions matching TRBD1. Trimming removed 5 bases from V and 4 bases from J; junction bases left unmatched: 11. Germline CDR1 SNHLY, CDR2 FYNNEI. The CDR3 is made up of 16 amino acids. The chain's CDR3 is CASSPGQGKGSTEAFF. CDR3 in DNA: TGTGCCAGCAGTCCGGGACAGGGAAAGGGTAGCACTGAAGCTTTCTTT.

The genes are TRBV18 and TRBJ1-4; 7 nucleotides match TRBD1. Per the germline V gene, CDR1 is KGHSH and CDR2 is LQKENI. With V trimmed by 2 bases and J by 7 bases, 7 bases remained unmatched. The CDR3 covers 15 residues. The CDR3 coding sequence is TGTGCCAGCTCACCAAAAGGGACAGCGGGTGAAAAACTGTTTTTT. This sequence encodes CASSPKGTAGEKLFF.

The chain recombines TRBV4-3 with TRBJ1-4; D is uncertain. The CDR3 runs 15 residues. V lost 1 base and J 6 bases, leaving 12 bases between the germline ends. Per the germline V gene, CDR1 is LGHNA and CDR2 is YSLEER. The CDR3 DNA is TGCGCCAGCAGCCAAGGACTAGGACTCGATGAAAAACTGTTTTTT. Translated, it gives CASSQGLGLDEKLFF.

This chain links TRBV14 with TRBJ1-1; D perhaps matches TRBD1 (5 bases). CDR3 size: 15 residues. Trimming stripped 0 bases from V and 4 bases from J, with 12 bases between. CDR1 SGHDN and CDR2 FVKESK come from the germline V gene. The CDR3 nucleotides are TGTGCCAGCAGCCAAGAACCAGGACACACCACTGAAGCTTTCTTT. Translation: CASSQEPGHTTEAFF.

V usage is TRBV5-4 and J usage is TRBJ2-7; TRBD1 agrees at 9 bases. The CDR3 has 13 residues. Per the germline V gene, CDR1 is SGHNT and CDR2 is YYREEE (reference sequence). With 3 bases clipped from V and 7 bases from J, the junction kept 5 bases outside the gene matches. The CDR3 region has the DNA TGTGCCAGCAGCTGGACAGGGGCAGGGGAGCAGTACTTC. Translated: CASSWTGAGEQYF.

This rearrangement joins TRBV5-4 to TRBJ2-3; a weak D match, TRBD2 (6 bases). The length of the CDR3 is 16 residues. V shed 3 bases and J shed 0 bases, with 14 bases lying between them. Germline CDR1 is SGHNT and CDR2 is YYREEE (reference sequence). The CDR3 loop reads CASSSTPGLSTDTQYF. The CDR3 region has the DNA TGTGCCAGCAGCTCGACTCCGGGACTTAGCACAGATACGCAGTATTTT.

This chain joins TRBV5-1 and TRBJ2-1; tentative D call: TRBD2 (5 bases). Germline values: CDR1 SGHRS, CDR2 YFSETQ. Trimming removed 4 bases from V and 5 bases from J, with 10 bases in between. The CDR3 spans 13 residues. The CDR3 here is CASSNGINNEQFF. For the CDR3, the DNA is TGCGCCAGCAGCAACGGGATAAACAATGAGCAGTTCTTC.

The chain is built from TRBV7-6 and TRBJ2-5, with 7 nucleotides matching TRBD2. The tail of the sequence fits TRBJ2-7 better, so the J call may be wrong. The CDR3 covers 18 residues. Germline CDR1 SGHVS, CDR2 FNYEAQ. Written as DNA, the CDR3 is TGTGCCAGCAGCTTAGAACCGGCGAGCGGGACCACATTTTACGAGCAGTACTTC. This translates into CASSLEPASGTTFYEQYF.

The genes are TRBV7-2 and TRBJ1-1; possibly TRBD1 for D (5 bases). The V gene lost 5 bases and the J gene lost 4 bases, with 17 bases spanning the gap. The CDR3 has 15 amino acids. In germline, CDR1 is SGHTA, CDR2 FQGNSA. The CDR3 spells CASSVQASRVTEAFF. The CDR3 coding sequence is TGTGCCAGCAGCGTACAGGCCTCTAGGGTCACTGAAGCTTTCTTT.

The J gene is TRBJ1-2, the V gene TRBV7-2; D uncertain. V gave up 4 bases and J gave up 8 bases, with 17 bases separating them. Germline CDR1 reads SGHTA; CDR2 reads FQGNSA. CDR3 length: 14 residues. The CDR3 DNA is TGTGCCAGCAGCTCCGAATCCGACCGGCGGGGCTACACCTTC. Residues: CASSSESDRRGYTF.

The chain couples TRBV4-1 to TRBJ1-2; the D gene is possibly TRBD1 (5 bases). The CDR3 consists of 16 residues. Germline V gene lookup returns CDR1 MGHRA and CDR2 YSYEKL. Deletions cut 1 base from V and 1 base from J, with 13 bases between. DNA of the CDR3: TGCGCCAGCAGCCAAGTAGGTTGGGGCCGTAACTATGGCTACACCTTC. This codes for CASSQVGWGRNYGYTF.

The chain links TRBV2 to TRBJ2-1, with 9 bases lining up with TRBD2. CDR3 size: 15 residues. After removal of 3 bases from V and 4 bases from J, the junction contained 4 bases not matched to a gene. The germline CDR1 and CDR2 sequences are SNHLY and FYNNEI. The CDR3 DNA sequence: TGTGCCAGCAGTGACAAACTAGCGGGTTACAATGAGCAGTTCTTC. It encodes CASSDKLAGYNEQFF.

The V gene is TRBV5-1, the J gene TRBJ1-2; 7 nucleotides agree with TRBD1. The V gene end was trimmed by 3 bases and the J gene end by 6 bases; junction bases not matched to a gene: 11. The CDR3 consists of 15 residues. Germline V gene data show CDR1 as SGHRS and CDR2 as YFSETQ. The CDR3 loop reads CASSSSVLRGNGYTF. CDR3 in DNA: TGCGCCAGCAGCTCCTCGGTCCTCAGGGGGAATGGCTACACCTTC.

This rearrangement joins TRBV19 to TRBJ2-1; weak D call: TRBD2 (5 bases). V was trimmed by 7 bases and J by 0 bases, leaving 13 bases between them. This CDR3 has 15 amino acids. Germline V gives CDR1 LNHDA, CDR2 SQIVND (reference sequence). CDR3 nucleotides: TGTGCCAGTACCGTAGCGTCAAGCTCCTACAATGAGCAGTTCTTC. Translated: CASTVASSSYNEQFF. The full variable domain, rest sourced from reference TRBV19 and TRBJ2-1, is DGGITQSPKYLFRKEGQNVTLSCEQNLNHDAMYWYRQDPGQGLRLIYYSQIVNDFQKGDIAEGYSVSREKKESFPLTVTSAQKNPTAFYLCASTVASSSYNEQFFGPGTRLTVL.

V usage is TRBV11-3 and J usage is TRBJ2-2; 9 bases match TRBD2. Looked up from germline, CDR1 is SGHNT and CDR2 is YENEEA. The CDR3 covers 16 residues. With 2 bases clipped from V and 5 bases from J, the junction kept 6 bases outside the gene matches. The chain's CDR3 is CASSLSPLAGTGELFF. The CDR3 DNA sequence: TGTGCCAGCAGCTTAAGTCCACTAGCGGGTACCGGGGAGCTGTTTTTT. The whole variable domain, remainder taken from reference TRBV11-3 and TRBJ2-2, is EAGVVQSPRYKIIEKKQPVAFWCNPISGHNTLYWYLQNLGQGPELLIRYENEEAVDDSQLPKDRFSAERLKGVDSTLKIQPAELGDSAVYLCASSLSPLAGTGELFFGEGSRLTVL.

The genes are TRBV2 and TRBJ1-1; unclear D gene. The germline V and J ends were trimmed by 2 bases and 1 base, with 5 bases remaining between them. Germline loops: CDR1 SNHLY, CDR2 FYNNEI. The CDR3 consists of 13 residues. Written as DNA, the CDR3 is TGTGCCAGCAGTGAACTTAGGAACACTGAAGCTTTCTTT. Encoded protein: CASSELRNTEAFF.